This TCR beta chain stems from a study of graft-versus-host responses after intestinal transplantation. Study overall: Induction with anti-thymocyte globulin, then tacrolimus and steroids for about 3 years, was given to all recipients.

Trimming pared 5 bases from V and 2 bases from J, leaving 18 bases between. This CDR3 has 16 amino acids. Germline CDR1 is SEHNR and CDR2 is FQNEAQ (reference sequence). The graft tissue was processed, and this released both intraepithelial and lamina propria lymphocytes. Clones were read by immunoSEQ multiplex PCR, and TCRdb kept only the in-frame ones, dropping some. Of 15,000 or so clones detected, around 69% appear once; the ten largest clones hold about 3%. The sample was ileum tissue, taken 14 days after transplant. The chain carries TRBV7-9 and TRBJ2-5; D is possibly TRBD2 (7 bases). The receptor comes from a human patient who received an intestinal transplant, so some T cells may come from the graft donor. The CDR3 sequence is CASSARGGRGQETQYF. The CDR3 DNA reads TGTGCCAGCAGCGCCCGGGGAGGGAGGGGGCAAGAGACCCAGTACTTC.